One sample yielded the 17 T cell receptor beta chains listed below, sequenced in a study of PD-1 blockade in classical Hodgkin lymphoma. Generated by immunoSEQ multiplex PCR, the TCRdb table keeps only in-frame clones and is missing some. The data hold 15,000 to 20,000 clones, with about 82% observed a single time. With no exception, relapse followed autologous stem cell transplantation in all patients, and brentuximab vedotin exposure varied. The study purified CD4+ T cells from thawed PBMCs using magnetic negative selection. This material consisted of CD4+ T cells from blood, taken at baseline. These TCRs come from a human donor with classical Hodgkin lymphoma.

This rearrangement joins TRBV7-9 to TRBJ1-1; 7 nucleotides line up with TRBD1. Unmatched junction bases numbered 22, after V lost 5 bases and J lost 7 bases. The CDR3 totals 18 residues. Germline assignment: CDR1 SEHNR and CDR2 FQNEAQ (reference sequence). In DNA form, the CDR3 reads TGTGCCAGCAGCGCCCGACAGGGAGGGAAGGAGGAGAGTGGTGAAGCTTTCTTT. Protein product: CASSARQGGKEESGEAFF.

This clone has just a few counts. This sequence joins TRBV6-5 and TRBJ2-2, with a possible D match to TRBD1 (5 bases). Germline V gene data show CDR1 as MNHEY and CDR2 as SVGAGI. This CDR3 comprises 15 residues. Trimming removed 2 bases at V and 4 bases at J, with 11 bases between. The CDR3 nucleotides are TGTGCCAGCAGTTACCGCAGGGCTGCCACCGGGGAGCTGTTTTTT. It translates to CASSYRRAATGELFF.

The chain carries TRBV12-5 and TRBJ2-3, with D unresolved. This CDR3 region has 14 residues. The germline gives CDR1 LGHNT, CDR2 FRNRAP. V lost 2 bases and J 0 bases, leaving 6 bases between the germline ends. CDR3 nucleotide sequence: TGTGCTAGTGGTTTGCCCGGTAGCACAGATACGCAGTATTTT. Translation: CASGLPGSTDTQYF.

V gene TRBV6-5 combines with J gene TRBJ2-2; possible D gene TRBD1, 5 bases. This CDR3 comprises 14 residues. Germline-derived CDR1 and CDR2 are MNHEY and SVGAGI. V lost 5 bases and J lost 8, with 15 bases in between. The CDR3 sequence is CASSTTTVMGELFF. The CDR3 DNA sequence: TGTGCCAGCAGTACAACGACAGTCATGGGGGAGCTGTTTTTT.

The chain joins TRBV20-1 to TRBJ2-5; D is uncertain. V shed 4 bases and J shed 7 bases, with 10 bases lying between them. This CDR3 is built from 11 residues. In germline, CDR1 is DFQATT, CDR2 SNEGSKA (reference sequence). This CDR3 is CSAMGSGTQYF. CDR3 coding DNA: TGCAGTGCTATGGGGTCGGGGACCCAGTACTTC.

In this sample, this clone turned up once. This chain links TRBV5-1 with TRBJ2-5; D gene unclear. Trimming cost V 0 bases and J 4 bases, with 13 bases left between them. This CDR3 is built from 15 residues. Per the germline V gene, CDR1 is SGHRS and CDR2 is YFSETQ. CDR3 in amino acids: CASSLVSSPGETQYF. CDR3 DNA sequence: TGCGCCAGCAGCTTGGTATCTTCTCCGGGAGAGACCCAGTACTTC.

The chain is built from TRBV5-6 and TRBJ2-7, with 7 bases aligning to TRBD2. The CDR3 is 13 residues long. V shed 4 bases, J shed 4 bases, and the junction held 5 bases outside the gene matches. Germline V gene data show CDR1 as SGHDT and CDR2 as YYEEEE. The CDR3 protein is CASSRGLFYEQYF. The CDR3 coding sequence is TGTGCCAGCAGCCGGGGACTATTTTACGAGCAGTACTTC.

The V and J genes are TRBV10-3 and TRBJ2-1, with TRBD2 matching over 11 bases. This CDR3 is 15 amino acids long. Germline V gene sequence: CDR1 ENHRY, CDR2 SYGVKD. The V and J ends lost 2 bases and 9 bases, in that order; junction bases with no gene match: 6. The CDR3 reads CAISEGSGGAGEQFF. In nucleotides, the CDR3 is TGTGCCATCAGTGAGGGTAGCGGGGGGGCGGGTGAGCAGTTCTTC.

CDR3: CASSLVSGSYNEQFF. The CDR3 DNA follows: TGTGCCAGCAGCTTAGTCTCGGGTTCCTACAATGAGCAGTTCTTC. The genes are TRBV11-3 and TRBJ2-1; D gene unclear. The CDR3 is 15 amino acids. Trimming pared 1 base from V and 1 base from J, leaving 8 bases between. Germline V CDR1 and CDR2: SGHNT, YENEEA. The full variable domain, rest sourced from reference TRBV11-3 and TRBJ2-1, is EAGVVQSPRYKIIEKKQPVAFWCNPISGHNTLYWYLQNLGQGPELLIRYENEEAVDDSQLPKDRFSAERLKGVDSTLKIQPAELGDSAVYLCASSLVSGSYNEQFFGPGTRLTVL.

As for this clone: One junction end does not reproduce the germline sequence, and a read error may be involved. This chain uses TRBV7-7 with TRBJ2-2; no clear D. The CDR3 has 13 residues. Germline assignment: CDR1 SSHAT and CDR2 FNYEAQ (reference sequence). The CDR3 loop is CASSLGNTGELFF. In DNA, the CDR3 is TGTGCTAGCAGCTTAGGGAACACCGGGGAGCTGTTTTTT.

The sample holds a few counts of this clone. This chain joins TRBV5-4 and TRBJ1-1, with 7 bases that match TRBD1. V shed 6 bases, J shed 4 bases, and the junction held 15 bases outside the gene matches. Germline CDR1 is SGHNT and CDR2 is YYREEE (reference sequence). The CDR3 totals 16 residues. In DNA form, the CDR3 reads TGTGCCAGCACCACCCAGGGGGACTCAGGACGCACTGAAGCTTTCTTT. This gives the protein CASTTQGDSGRTEAFF.

The chain links TRBV9 to TRBJ1-1; no clear D gene. Germline CDR1 and CDR2: SGDLS and YYNGEE. The CDR3 is made up of 13 amino acids. With 4 bases removed from V and 6 bases from J, the gap between germline ends came to 13 bases. Written as DNA, the CDR3 is TGTGCCAGCAGCCCCAATGGGGTGGCTGAAGCTTTCTTT. Protein sequence: CASSPNGVAEAFF.

This clone was observed a handful of times. The V and J genes are TRBV7-3 and TRBJ2-2; 9 nucleotides match TRBD2. Looked up from germline, CDR1 is SGHTA and CDR2 is FQGTGA. The CDR3 length is 15 residues. With V trimmed by 6 bases and J by 5 bases, 7 bases remained unmatched. The CDR3 nucleotides are TGTGCCAGCAGTGCCTCTAGCGGGGCGACCGGGGAGCTGTTTTTT. This encodes CASSASSGATGELFF.

V usage is TRBV5-1 and J usage is TRBJ2-1, with D perhaps given as TRBD1 or TRBD2 (6 bases each). Germline CDR1 and CDR2: SGHRS and YFSETQ. The CDR3 length is 16 residues. Trimming took 0 bases from V and 9 from J, leaving 19 bases between them. CDR3 loop: CASSLGVWGAFPEQFF. The CDR3 DNA is TGCGCCAGCAGCTTGGGGGTTTGGGGGGCCTTCCCTGAGCAGTTCTTC.

In this sample, this clone turned up once. V and J are TRBV19 and TRBJ2-1, with 7 nucleotides matching TRBD1. CDR1 is LNHDA and CDR2 is SQIVND in the germline V gene (reference sequence). This CDR3 is 16 amino acids long. V lost 7 bases and J lost 4; bases outside the gene matches: 13. The CDR3 loop is CASTPGQLIIYNEQFF. CDR3 nucleotides: TGTGCCAGTACCCCGGGACAGCTTATTATATACAATGAGCAGTTCTTC.

The rearrangement joins TRBV19 to TRBJ2-7; perhaps TRBD1 as D (6 bases). The V gene's germline CDR1 is LNHDA and CDR2 SQIVND (reference sequence). The CDR3 is 16 amino acids. Trimming took 7 bases from V and 3 from J, leaving 22 bases between them. CDR3 in DNA: TGTGCCAGTACCCCGAAAAAGTGGGCAGGGGACTACGAGCAGTACTTC. Translation: CASTPKKWAGDYEQYF.

The rearrangement joins TRBV5-1 to TRBJ2-5; 7 bases are a match to TRBD1. TRBJ2-7 explains the end of the DNA better; the J call may be wrong. Germline-derived CDR1 and CDR2 are SGHRS and YFSETQ. The CDR3 consists of 15 residues. The CDR3 spells CASSLHRGRDYEQYF. The CDR3 nucleotides read TGCGCCAGCAGCTTGCACAGGGGTCGGGACTACGAGCAGTACTTC.